The 24 T cell receptor beta chains presented below share a single source sample, sequenced in a study of T cells in Graves' hyperthyroidism and ophthalmopathy. Using RNA transcripts as the source, TCR beta CDR3 regions were amplified. With the HTBI primer set, the TCR CDR3 went through a first round of RT-PCR. TCRdb re-called the multiplex PCR reads with MiXCR, one entry per CDR3 protein. This sample has around 420,000 distinct CDR3 sequences, with roughly 13% found just once. Sequenced input: blood. Receptors originate from a woman aged 18-29 years with Graves' hyperthyroidism.

This clonotype was observed many times. The chain combines TRBV27 with TRBJ2-7; 9 bases line up with TRBD1. Trimming removed 6 bases from V and 5 bases from J; junction bases left unmatched: 8. The CDR3 extends over 14 amino acids. CDR1 and CDR2 from the germline V gene are MNHEY and SMNVEV (reference sequence). CDR3 nucleotides: TGTGCCAGCAGACTTCTAGGGACAGGGCACGAGCAGTACTTC. Translation gives CASRLLGTGHEQYF.

This clonotype was seen many times. The chain combines TRBV28 with TRBJ2-5; 12 nucleotides agree with TRBD2. Germline CDR1 reads MDHEN; CDR2 reads SYDVKM. After removal of 8 bases from V and 1 base from J, the junction contained 17 bases not matched to a gene. The CDR3 is 19 amino acids. The chain's CDR3 is CASATPLLLAGGAQETQYF. The CDR3 nucleotides are TGTGCCAGCGCTACACCGCTACTACTAGCGGGAGGAGCCCAAGAGACCCAGTACTTC.

V usage is TRBV28 and J usage is TRBJ2-1, with 16 nucleotides matching TRBD2. Germline V gene lookup returns CDR1 MDHEN and CDR2 SYDVKM. With V trimmed by 4 bases and J by 2 bases, 5 bases remained unmatched. This CDR3 has 18 residues. The CDR3 sequence is CASSSGTSGGGTYNEQFF. In DNA form, the CDR3 reads TGTGCCAGCAGTTCGGGGACTAGCGGGGGGGGAACCTACAATGAGCAGTTCTTC.

This clonotype was observed many times. CDR3 loop: CASSLNLNTEAFF. CDR3 nucleotide sequence: TGTGCCAGCAGTTTAAACCTGAACACTGAAGCTTTCTTT. This rearrangement joins TRBV12-3 or TRBV12-4 to TRBJ1-1; unclear D gene. The CDR3 contains 13 residues. The V end was cut by 2 bases, the J end by 0 bases, with 4 bases between.

The gene calls are TRBV5-1 and TRBJ2-1; D might be TRBD2 (6 bases). The CDR3 consists of 17 residues. The germline gives CDR1 SGHRS, CDR2 YFSETQ. V lost 0 bases, J lost 7 bases, and 20 bases lay in between. In nucleotides, the CDR3 is TGCGCCAGCAGCTTGGGGCCGGGACTTAACCCCCGGAATGAGCAGTTCTTC. It encodes CASSLGPGLNPRNEQFF.

The V and J genes are TRBV5-1 and TRBJ2-3, with 13 bases aligning to TRBD2. Germline lookup yields CDR1 SGHRS and CDR2 YFSETQ. V trimming: 3 bases; J trimming: 0 bases; junction bases outside the gene matches: 7. This CDR3 has 18 residues. This CDR3 reads CASSWIPGLAGSTDTQYF. In DNA, the CDR3 is TGCGCCAGCAGCTGGATTCCGGGACTAGCGGGGAGCACAGATACGCAGTATTTT.

This clonotype was counted at least ten times. The gene calls are TRBV7-2 and TRBJ2-2, with a tentative D call TRBD1 (6 bases). Germline V gene lookup returns CDR1 SGHTA and CDR2 FQGNSA. The V gene lost 6 bases and the J gene lost 0 bases, with 14 bases spanning the gap. The CDR3 loop spans 16 amino acids. CDR3 amino acids: CASSTVGATNTGELFF. DNA of the CDR3: TGTGCCAGCAGTACGGTGGGGGCCACGAACACCGGGGAGCTGTTTTTT.

V is TRBV12-3 or TRBV12-4 and J is TRBJ1-1; 10 positions match TRBD1. V was clipped by 6 bases and J by 3 bases; unmatched bases: 7. The CDR3 contains 15 residues. This CDR3 is CASRTGTGVYTEAFF. In DNA, the CDR3 is TGTGCCAGCAGGACCGGGACAGGGGTGTACACTGAAGCTTTCTTT.

This clonotype occurred many times. J is TRBJ2-3 and V is TRBV20-1; TRBD1 or TRBD2 may be the D gene (5 bases each). CDR1 DFQATT and CDR2 SNEGSKA come from the germline V gene (reference sequence). V lost 4 bases, J lost 2 bases, and 13 bases lay in between. CDR3 size: 14 residues. The CDR3 bases are TGCAGTGCTAATCGGGACGGGCACACAGATACGCAGTATTTT. The encoded protein is CSANRDGHTDTQYF.

This clonotype was counted at least ten times. The CDR3 protein is CASSLSGRATLGNEQFF. The DNA of the CDR3 is TGCGCCAGCAGCTTATCCGGGAGGGCTACCCTCGGCAATGAGCAGTTCTTC. The chain recombines TRBV5-1 with TRBJ2-1, with 8 bases that match TRBD2. This CDR3 has 17 amino acids. Germline V gene sequence: CDR1 SGHRS, CDR2 YFSETQ. V lost 2 bases to trimming and J lost 6 bases; unmatched junction nucleotides: 13.

This chain joins TRBV5-6 and TRBJ2-7; D may be TRBD1 (5 bases). Trimming removed 0 bases at V and 2 bases at J, with 12 bases between. The germline V gene has CDR1 SGHDT and CDR2 YYEEEE. This CDR3 is built from 15 residues. DNA of the CDR3: TGTGCCAGCAGCTTGGAACTGACAGCCACCTACGAGCAGTACTTC. Translation gives CASSLELTATYEQYF.

This clonotype was recorded a few times. This rearrangement joins TRBV20-1 to TRBJ1-6; D remains unclear. This CDR3 spans 13 amino acids. The V gene lost 1 base and the J gene lost 6 bases, with 7 bases spanning the gap. Germline V lookup: CDR1 DFQATT, CDR2 SNEGSKA (reference sequence). CDR3 sequence (DNA): TGCAGTGCTAGAGTCGGGAGTAATTCACCCCTCCACTTT. This translates into CSARVGSNSPLHF.

This clonotype occurred a few times. J is TRBJ2-6 and V is TRBV6-1, with D perhaps TRBD1 (5 bases). Germline V gene lookup returns CDR1 MNHNS and CDR2 SASEGT. The CDR3 length is 16 residues. Trimming removed 3 bases from V and 0 bases from J, with 9 bases in between. CDR3 in amino acids: CASSDLGLSGANVLTF. CDR3 sequence (DNA): TGTGCCAGCAGTGATTTGGGGCTCTCTGGGGCCAACGTCCTGACTTTC.

This chain uses TRBV12-3 or TRBV12-4 with TRBJ2-1; tentatively, D is TRBD2 (6 bases). Trimming cost V 7 bases and J 10 bases, with 17 bases left between them. The CDR3 contains 13 residues. The CDR3 DNA follows: TGTGCCAGCACCGATATAGCGGCTGAGGAGCAGTTCTTC. Its translation: CASTDIAAEEQFF.

This clonotype came up many times. V and J are TRBV2 and TRBJ1-1, with TRBD1 as a possible D gene (6 bases). This CDR3 has 15 amino acids. From germline, CDR1 is SNHLY and CDR2 FYNNEI. V was cut by 6 bases and J by 6 bases, with 20 bases left in between. The CDR3 DNA sequence: TGTGCCAGCAGAGGAGGAGCGGTACCAGGGGCTGAAGCTTTCTTT. It is translated as CASRGGAVPGAEAFF.

This clonotype was seen repeatedly, ten times or more. The chain employs TRBV6-1 and TRBJ2-5; D is uncertain. CDR3 length equals 10 residues. V was shortened by 4 bases and J by 5 bases, with 2 bases between the two germline ends. The germline V gene has CDR1 MNHNS and CDR2 SASEGT. The CDR3 spells CASSVETQYF. DNA for the CDR3: TGTGCCAGCAGTGTGGAGACCCAGTACTTC.

This clonotype was counted a few times. It may be a read error: a sequence one base away is much more abundant. The CDR3: CASSDRAVYEQHF. The CDR3 nucleotides read TGTGCCAGCAGCGACAGGGCGGTGTACGAGCAGCACTTC. The V gene is TRBV28, the J gene TRBJ2-7; 7 bases are shared with TRBD1. CDR1 and CDR2 from the germline V gene are MDHEN and SYDVKM. The CDR3 spans 13 residues.

At least ten counts were recorded for this clonotype. This chain links TRBV7-6 with TRBJ2-2; tentative D call: TRBD2 (6 bases). Looked up from germline, CDR1 is SGHVS and CDR2 is FNYEAQ. The V and J ends lost 0 bases and 6 bases respectively, with 11 bases between them. The CDR3 totals 15 residues. This CDR3 reads CASSLALGGAGELFF. CDR3 in DNA: TGTGCCAGCAGCTTAGCGCTCGGGGGAGCCGGGGAGCTGTTTTTT. Full variable domain (outside the CDR3, taken from reference TRBV7-6 and TRBJ2-2): GAGVSQSPRYKVTKRGQDVALRCDPISGHVSLYWYRQALGQGPEFLTYFNYEAQQDKSGLPNDRFSAERPEGSISTLTIQRTEQRDSAMYRCASSLALGGAGELFFGEGSRLTVL.

This clonotype was counted only a few times. The rearrangement uses TRBV30 and TRBJ1-3; the D is unclear. V was trimmed by 0 bases and J by 0 bases, leaving 9 bases between them. This CDR3 has 15 residues. Germline V gives CDR1 GTSNPN, CDR2 SVGIG (reference sequence). CDR3 sequence (DNA): TGTGCCTGGAGTGTAATCCTGAACTCTGGAAACACCATATATTTT. Its protein is CAWSVILNSGNTIYF.

This clonotype was observed at least ten times. The chain is built from TRBV20-1 and TRBJ1-5, with 9 nucleotides matching TRBD1. CDR3 length equals 15 residues. Germline CDR1 DFQATT, CDR2 SNEGSKA (reference sequence). V was clipped by 5 bases and J by 3 bases; unmatched bases: 8. The CDR3 DNA is TGCAGTGCTGGGGGGACAGGGTGGGACAATCAGCCCCAGCATTTT. The encoded protein is CSAGGTGWDNQPQHF.

This clonotype was counted ten times or more. The chain's CDR3 is CSARVVGEGRETQYF. In DNA form, the CDR3 reads TGCAGTGCTAGAGTCGTTGGGGAGGGCCGGGAGACCCAGTACTTC. The genes are TRBV20-1 and TRBJ2-5, with 7 bases fitting TRBD2. The CDR3 loop spans 15 amino acids. Losses at the gene ends were 1 base for V and 5 bases for J; bases not matched to a gene: 10. CDR1 DFQATT and CDR2 SNEGSKA come from the germline V gene (reference sequence).

The J gene is TRBJ1-1, the V gene TRBV10-2; D may be TRBD1 (5 bases). The CDR3 is made up of 13 amino acids. Trimming removed 3 bases from V and 9 bases from J, with 14 bases in between. Germline CDR1 WSHSY, CDR2 SAAADI. CDR3 sequence: CASSDGGDRKAFF. The CDR3 region has the DNA TGCGCCAGCAGTGATGGGGGGGATAGGAAAGCTTTCTTT.

This clonotype was counted ten times or more. V is TRBV28 and J is TRBJ1-1; D uncertain. The CDR3 loop spans 11 amino acids. The germline CDR1 and CDR2 sequences are MDHEN and SYDVKM. Trimming pared 5 bases from V and 1 base from J, leaving 2 bases between. CDR3: CASSRNTEAFF. CDR3 sequence (DNA): TGTGCCAGCAGTCGGAACACTGAAGCTTTCTTT.

This clonotype was picked up a small number of times. This chain uses TRBV5-1 with TRBJ2-2, with D perhaps TRBD1 (6 bases). The CDR3 contains 16 residues. CDR1 is SGHRS and CDR2 is YFSETQ in the germline V gene. V lost 4 bases and J lost 0, with 13 bases in between. DNA for the CDR3: TGCGCCAGCAGCAACCCCACAGGGCCGAACACCGGGGAGCTGTTTTTT. This gives the protein CASSNPTGPNTGELFF. Based on the CDR3 plus reference TRBV5-1 and TRBJ2-2, the full variable domain is KAGVTQTPRYLIKTRGQQVTLSCSPISGHRSVSWYQQTPGQGLQFLFEYFSETQRNKGNFPGRFSGRQFSNSRSEMNVSTLELGDSALYLCASSNPTGPNTGELFFGEGSRLTVL.